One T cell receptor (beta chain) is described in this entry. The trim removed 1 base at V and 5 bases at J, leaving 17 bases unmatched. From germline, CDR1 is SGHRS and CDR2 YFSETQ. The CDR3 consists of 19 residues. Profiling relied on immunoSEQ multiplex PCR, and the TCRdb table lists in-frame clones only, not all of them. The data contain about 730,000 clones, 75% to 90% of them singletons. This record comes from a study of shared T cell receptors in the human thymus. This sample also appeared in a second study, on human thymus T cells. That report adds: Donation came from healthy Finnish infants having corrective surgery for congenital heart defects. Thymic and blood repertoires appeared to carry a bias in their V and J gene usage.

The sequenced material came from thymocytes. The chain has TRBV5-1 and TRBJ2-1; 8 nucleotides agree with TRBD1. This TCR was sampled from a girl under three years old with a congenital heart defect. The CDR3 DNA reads TGCGCCAGCAGCTTGTTCGCTCCCAACGCGGGACAGGCGAACAATGAGCAGTTCTTC. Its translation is CASSLFAPNAGQANNEQFF. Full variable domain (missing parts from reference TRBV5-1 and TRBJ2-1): KAGVTQTPRYLIKTRGQQVTLSCSPISGHRSVSWYQQTPGQGLQFLFEYFSETQRNKGNFPGRFSGRQFSNSRSEMNVSTLELGDSALYLCASSLFAPNAGQANNEQFFGPGTRLTVL.